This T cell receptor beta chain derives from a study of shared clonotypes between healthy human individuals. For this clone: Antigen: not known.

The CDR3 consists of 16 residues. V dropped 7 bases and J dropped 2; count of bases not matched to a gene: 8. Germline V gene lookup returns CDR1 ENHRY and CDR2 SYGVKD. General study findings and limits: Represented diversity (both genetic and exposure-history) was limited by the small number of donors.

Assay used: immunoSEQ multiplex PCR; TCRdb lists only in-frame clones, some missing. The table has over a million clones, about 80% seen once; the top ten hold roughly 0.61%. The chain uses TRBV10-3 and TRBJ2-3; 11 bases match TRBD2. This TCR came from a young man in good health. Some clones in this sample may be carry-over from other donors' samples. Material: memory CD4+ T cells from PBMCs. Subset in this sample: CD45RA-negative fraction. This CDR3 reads CAITPGLAAVTDTQYF. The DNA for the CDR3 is TGTGCCATCACCCCGGGACTAGCGGCTGTCACAGATACGCAGTATTTT.